Listed here are 18 T cell receptor beta chains from one sample, sequenced in a study of beta chain features in type 1 diabetes. The study reverse transcribed the entire isolated RNA, so it sequenced expressed TCRB transcripts. Data came from immunoSEQ multiplex PCR; TCRdb stores just in-frame clones and leaves some out. This sample carries about half a million clones, roughly 30% of them seen once, and the ten largest clones take roughly 0.06%. The sequenced material came from naive CD4+ T cells from blood. The receptor source for this set is a man between 18 and 35 years old in good health.

V is TRBV27 and J is TRBJ2-1; 14 nucleotides match TRBD2. CDR3 length equals 14 residues. Unmatched junction bases numbered 10, after V lost 11 bases and J lost 10 bases. CDR1 MNHEY and CDR2 SMNVEV come from the germline V gene (reference sequence). CDR3 in DNA: TGTGCCTGGCGGGGACTAGCGGGAGTAAGGGAGCAGTTCTTC. This codes for CAWRGLAGVREQFF.

This clone showed up just a few times. The rearrangement joins TRBV25-1 to TRBJ1-2; D is uncertain. The CDR3 spans 12 residues. Germline V gene sequence: CDR1 MGHDK, CDR2 SYGVNS. V lost 4 bases and J lost 7, with 10 bases in between. The CDR3 nucleotides are TGTGCCAGCAGTGGCGGGCCATCTGGCTACACCTTC. Translating it yields CASSGGPSGYTF.

This chain uses TRBV9 with TRBJ2-5; 8 bases match TRBD2. The CDR3 has 15 amino acids. Per germline, CDR1 SGDLS and CDR2 YYNGEE. J was trimmed by 3 bases and V by 0 bases; bases with no gene match: 4. CDR3 DNA: TGTGCCAGCAGCGTAGGTAATAGCGGGGAAGAGACCCAGTACTTC. Translating gives CASSVGNSGEETQYF.

The rearrangement joins TRBV29-1 to TRBJ1-2; D may be TRBD1 (5 bases). The CDR3 contains 11 residues. V shed 3 bases and J shed 3 bases, with 5 bases lying between them. The germline CDR1 and CDR2 sequences are SQVTM and ANQGSEA. CDR3 region: CSVDRDYGYTF. As DNA, the CDR3 is TGCAGCGTTGACAGGGACTATGGCTACACCTTC. Supplemented by reference TRBV29-1 and TRBJ1-2, the full variable domain reads SAVISQKPSRDICQRGTSLTIQCQVDSQVTMMFWYRQQPGQSLTLIATANQGSEATYESGFVIDKFPISRPNLTFSTLTVSNMSPEDSSIYLCSVDRDYGYTFGSGTRLTVV.

V usage is TRBV23-1 and J usage is TRBJ2-7; TRBD2 matches at 7 bases. TRBV23-1 is assigned to the ORF class and has an uncertain function. The CDR3 has 17 amino acids. V was clipped by 0 bases and J by 0 bases; unmatched bases: 8. CDR3 protein: CASSQSEDAGDSYEQYF. CDR3 nucleotide sequence: TGCGCCAGCAGTCAATCCGAAGACGCGGGGGACTCCTACGAGCAGTACTTC.

The chain joins TRBV5-6 to TRBJ2-4, with TRBD1 matching 9 bases. CDR3 size: 15 residues. Germline V lookup: CDR1 SGHDT, CDR2 YYEEEE. V shed 4 bases and J 5 bases; nucleotides not matched to a gene: 7. The chain's CDR3 is CASSPRRTGENIQYF. The CDR3 DNA is TGTGCCAGCAGCCCTCGCAGGACAGGGGAAAACATTCAGTACTTC.

This clone turned up a few times. The rearrangement links TRBV4-1 to TRBJ2-5; 8 bases match TRBD1. The germline V gene encodes CDR1 MGHRA and CDR2 YSYEKL. V shed 5 bases and J 3 bases; nucleotides not matched to a gene: 8. CDR3 length: 15 amino acids. CDR3 in amino acids: CASSVNTGGKETQYF. In DNA, the CDR3 is TGCGCCAGCAGCGTAAATACAGGGGGGAAAGAGACCCAGTACTTC.

The chain joins TRBV7-2 to TRBJ2-5; D assignment may be TRBD1 or TRBD2 (6 bases each). The V end lost 3 bases, the J end lost 4 bases, and 12 bases lay between the germline ends. Germline assignment: CDR1 SGHTA and CDR2 FQGNSA. This CDR3 spans 14 amino acids. The DNA for the CDR3 is TGTGCCAGCAGCTTGAATGGGGGGCCAGAGACCCAGTACTTC. This sequence encodes CASSLNGGPETQYF. The full variable domain, with the rest looked up from reference TRBV7-2 and TRBJ2-5, is GAGVSQSPSNKVTEKGKDVELRCDPISGHTALYWYRQSLGQGLEFLIYFQGNSAPDKSGLPSDRFSAERTGGSVSTLTIQRTQQEDSAVYLCASSLNGGPETQYFGPGTRLLVL.

This rearrangement joins TRBV7-9 to TRBJ2-7; no definite D call. This CDR3 has 11 amino acids. Per the germline V gene, CDR1 is SEHNR and CDR2 is FQNEAQ (reference sequence). V lost 5 bases and J 3 bases, leaving 5 bases between the germline ends. As DNA, the CDR3 is TGTGCCAGCAGCGTCCGCTACGAGCAGTACTTC. Amino acid sequence: CASSVRYEQYF.

This clone was detected once. V gene TRBV30 combines with J gene TRBJ1-2; D gene unclear. The CDR3 extends over 13 amino acids. V dropped 0 bases and J dropped 8 bases, with 13 bases sitting between them. The V gene's germline CDR1 is GTSNPN and CDR2 SVGIG (reference sequence). The CDR3 loop reads CAWSVRYGVGYTF. CDR3 coding DNA: TGTGCCTGGAGTGTACGATATGGTGTAGGCTACACCTTC.

The CDR3 here is CASQLASPSYNEQFF. The CDR3 DNA reads TGTGCCAGCCAGCTAGCCTCGCCCTCCTACAATGAGCAGTTCTTC. The chain carries TRBV7-2 and TRBJ2-1; tentatively, D is TRBD2 (5 bases). In germline, CDR1 is SGHTA, CDR2 FQGNSA. The CDR3 length is 15 residues. Trimming pared 8 bases from V and 0 bases from J, leaving 14 bases between.

The genes are TRBV19 and TRBJ2-3; D not resolved. The germline V and J ends were trimmed by 10 bases and 0 bases, with 11 bases remaining between them. The CDR3 totals 13 residues. The V gene's germline CDR1 is LNHDA and CDR2 SQIVND (reference sequence). The CDR3 here is CAIMERSTDTQYF. The CDR3, as DNA: TGTGCCATCATGGAGAGGAGCACAGATACGCAGTATTTT.

V is TRBV18 and J is TRBJ2-5, with D possibly TRBD2 on 5 matching bases. V was shortened by 4 bases and J by 3 bases, with 9 bases between the two germline ends. The CDR3 extends over 13 amino acids. In germline, CDR1 is KGHSH, CDR2 LQKENI. The CDR3: CASSRWTEETQYF. The CDR3 DNA sequence: TGTGCCAGCTCACGATGGACTGAAGAGACCCAGTACTTC.

The V gene is TRBV29-1, the J gene TRBJ2-5, with D maybe TRBD2 (6 bases). Germline V gives CDR1 SQVTM, CDR2 ANQGSEA. The CDR3 has 13 amino acids. Trimming pared 7 bases from V and 2 bases from J, leaving 14 bases between. CDR3 nucleotides: TGCAGCGCCCGCGGGGCGGTACAAGAGACCCAGTACTTC. This encodes CSARGAVQETQYF.

This clone was seen a handful of times. This chain uses TRBV30 with TRBJ2-5, with a possible D match to TRBD1 (6 bases). The CDR3 is 16 residues long. The V gene lost 1 base and the J gene lost 2 bases, with 17 bases spanning the gap. The germline V gene has CDR1 GTSNPN and CDR2 SVGIG (reference sequence). CDR3 coding DNA: TGTGCCTGGAGTGCACCGACACAACAGGGTCAAGAGACCCAGTACTTC. This sequence encodes CAWSAPTQQGQETQYF.

The chain joins TRBV10-2 to TRBJ2-1; 8 nucleotides line up with TRBD2. Per the germline V gene, CDR1 is WSHSY and CDR2 is SAAADI. The CDR3 runs 19 residues. The ends lost 4 bases at V and 0 bases at J; junction bases unmatched: 14. The CDR3 reads CASSVWLAGFSSSYNEQFF. In DNA form, the CDR3 reads TGCGCCAGCAGTGTGTGGCTAGCGGGTTTCTCAAGCTCCTACAATGAGCAGTTCTTC.

CDR3 residues: CSVGQATGELFF. CDR3 DNA: TGCAGCGTTGGCCAGGCGACCGGGGAGCTGTTTTTT. This rearrangement joins TRBV29-1 to TRBJ2-2; the D is unclear. Germline V gene lookup returns CDR1 SQVTM and CDR2 ANQGSEA. Trimming took off 4 bases at V and 5 bases at J, with 8 bases between the two ends. The CDR3 spans 12 residues.

V is TRBV9 and J is TRBJ2-2; D is unresolved. CDR3 length: 15 residues. V lost 1 base and J 6 bases, leaving 13 bases between the germline ends. CDR1 and CDR2 from the germline V gene are SGDLS and YYNGEE. Here the CDR3 DNA reads TGTGCCAGCAGCGTAAACCCTGGCGACGCCGGGGAGCTGTTTTTT. This codes for CASSVNPGDAGELFF.